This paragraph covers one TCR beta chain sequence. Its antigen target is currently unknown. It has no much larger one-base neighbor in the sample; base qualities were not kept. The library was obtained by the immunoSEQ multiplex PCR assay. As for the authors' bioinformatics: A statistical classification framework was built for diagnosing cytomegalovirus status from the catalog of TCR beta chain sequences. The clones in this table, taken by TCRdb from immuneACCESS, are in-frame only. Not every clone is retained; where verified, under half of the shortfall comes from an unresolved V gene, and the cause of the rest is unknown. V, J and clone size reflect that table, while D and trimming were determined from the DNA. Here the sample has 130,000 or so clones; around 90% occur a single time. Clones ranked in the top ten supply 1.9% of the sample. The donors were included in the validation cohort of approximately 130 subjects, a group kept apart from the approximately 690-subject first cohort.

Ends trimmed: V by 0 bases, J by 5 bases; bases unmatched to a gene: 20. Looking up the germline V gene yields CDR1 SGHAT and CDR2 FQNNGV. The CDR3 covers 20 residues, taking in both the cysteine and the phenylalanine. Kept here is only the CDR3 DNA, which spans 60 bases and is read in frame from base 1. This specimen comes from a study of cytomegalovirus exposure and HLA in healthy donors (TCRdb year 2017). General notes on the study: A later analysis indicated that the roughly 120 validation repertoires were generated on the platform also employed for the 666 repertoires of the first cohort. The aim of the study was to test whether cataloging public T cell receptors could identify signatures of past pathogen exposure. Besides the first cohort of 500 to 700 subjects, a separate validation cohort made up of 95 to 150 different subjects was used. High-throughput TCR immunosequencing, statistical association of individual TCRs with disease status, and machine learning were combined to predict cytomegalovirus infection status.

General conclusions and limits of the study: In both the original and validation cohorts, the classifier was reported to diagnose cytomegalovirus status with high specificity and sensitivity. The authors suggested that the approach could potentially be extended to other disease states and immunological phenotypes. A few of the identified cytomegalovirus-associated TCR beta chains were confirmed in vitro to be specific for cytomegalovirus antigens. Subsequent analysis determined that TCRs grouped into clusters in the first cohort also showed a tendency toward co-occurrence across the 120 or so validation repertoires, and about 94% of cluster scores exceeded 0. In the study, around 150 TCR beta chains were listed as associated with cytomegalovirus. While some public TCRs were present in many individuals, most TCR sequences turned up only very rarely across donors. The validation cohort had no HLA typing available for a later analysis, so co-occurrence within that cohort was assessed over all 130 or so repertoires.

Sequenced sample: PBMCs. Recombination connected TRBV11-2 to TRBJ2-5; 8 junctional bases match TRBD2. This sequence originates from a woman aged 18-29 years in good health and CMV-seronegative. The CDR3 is CASSLDPPAGAQFDGETQYF. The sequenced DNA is TGTGCCAGCAGCTTAGATCCCCCAGCGGGGGCGCAATTCGATGGGGAGACCCAGTACTTC.